A single sample gave rise to the 25 T cell receptor beta chains below, sequenced in a study of regulatory T cells in long-lasting Graves disease. According to the study, TCR beta libraries were built with iRepertoire HTBI primers and CDR3-region Arm-PCR. From the multiplex PCR reads, TCRdb called clonotypes with MiXCR, one entry per CDR3 protein. The repertoire includes more than 300,000 distinct CDR3 sequences, roughly 25% of them detected once, and approximately 30% sits in the top ten. Time point in this sample: persistent/refractory GD, antithyroid drugs over 5 years with positive TRAb. PBMC-extracted RNA yielded the TCR library. This specimen consisted of peripheral blood mononuclear cells (PBMCs), obtained when the disease was refractory, from a patient treated with antithyroid drugs. The receptors were sampled from a woman in her thirties or forties with Graves disease.

This clonotype has a count of ten or more. The gene calls are TRBV29-1 and TRBJ2-7; either TRBD1 or TRBD2 may supply D (5 bases each). Germline V lookup: CDR1 SQVTM, CDR2 ANQGSEA. This CDR3 spans 12 amino acids. Trimming left V 5 bases short and J 11 bases short, with 19 bases between. The CDR3 protein is CSVPSVWGSEYF. The CDR3 DNA reads as TGCAGCGTTCCCTCGGTGTGGGGGTCGGAGTACTTC.

About this clonotype itself: The CDR3 does not close with the conserved phenylalanine or tryptophan, likely indicating a read error. V and J are TRBV6-5 and TRBJ1-5, with D perhaps matching TRBD1 (5 bases). CDR3 length: 15 amino acids. The V gene lost 0 bases and the J gene lost 6 bases, with 12 bases spanning the gap. The germline V gene has CDR1 MNHEY and CDR2 SVGAGI. CDR3 amino acids: CASSYSAGFGQPQHS. For the CDR3, the DNA is TGTGCCAGCAGTTACTCAGCAGGGTTCGGTCAGCCCCAGCATTCT.

The sample holds many counts of this clonotype. The chain has TRBV28 and TRBJ1-5, with 9 positions matching TRBD1. After removal of 4 bases from V and 5 bases from J, the junction contained 6 bases not matched to a gene. The germline gives CDR1 MDHEN, CDR2 SYDVKM. The CDR3 loop spans 15 amino acids. In DNA, the CDR3 is TGTGCCAGCAGTTCACAGGGGGCCGTGGATCAGCCCCAGCATTTT. It translates to CASSSQGAVDQPQHF.

This clonotype was seen repeatedly, ten times or more. The chain employs TRBV6-5 and TRBJ2-5, with D unclear. The CDR3 extends over 15 amino acids. Trimming removed 1 base from V and 5 bases from J, with 14 bases in between. Germline assignment: CDR1 MNHEY and CDR2 SVGAGI. This CDR3 is CASSYYISNGETQYF. The CDR3 bases are TGTGCCAGCAGTTACTATATCTCAAACGGGGAGACCCAGTACTTC.

This clonotype was seen many times. The rearrangement uses TRBV6-1 and TRBJ2-2; D call uncertain. The CDR3 is 17 amino acids. The germline V gene has CDR1 MNHNS and CDR2 SASEGT. Trimming stripped 4 bases from V and 0 bases from J, with 15 bases between. The CDR3 DNA is TGTGCCAGCAGTGCACTCTCTAGGAACGCGAACACCGGGGAGCTGTTTTTT. This codes for CASSALSRNANTGELFF.

The V gene is TRBV11-2, the J gene TRBJ2-2; D call uncertain. This CDR3 is 15 amino acids long. The germline V and J ends were trimmed by 2 bases and 1 base, with 8 bases remaining between them. Germline V gives CDR1 SGHAT, CDR2 FQNNGV. CDR3: CASSLSRVNTGELFF. CDR3 in DNA: TGTGCCAGCAGCTTAAGCCGGGTGAACACCGGGGAGCTGTTTTTT.

There are many counts of this clonotype. V usage is TRBV12-3 or TRBV12-4 and J usage is TRBJ2-7; no reliable D call. This CDR3 spans 14 amino acids. V was clipped by 4 bases and J by 7 bases, with 17 bases between them. The CDR3 nucleotides are TGTGCCAGCAGTTCCCTTCCTGCGGATCGGGAGCAGTACTTC. Translation gives CASSSLPADREQYF.

The chain joins TRBV29-1 to TRBJ2-7; 9 bases match TRBD1. This CDR3 is built from 14 residues. V dropped 3 bases and J dropped 4; count of bases not matched to a gene: 7. Germline V gene sequence: CDR1 SQVTM, CDR2 ANQGSEA. This chain's CDR3 is CSVEDRGGSYEQYF. CDR3 DNA sequence: TGCAGCGTTGAGGACAGGGGAGGGAGTTACGAGCAGTACTTC.

This chain connects TRBV30 to TRBJ1-4; 7 bases fit TRBD1. Germline V lookup: CDR1 GTSNPN, CDR2 SVGIG (reference sequence). The CDR3 runs to 15 residues. J lost 4 bases, V lost 1 base, and 6 bases had no gene match. The CDR3 bases are TGTGCCTGGAGTGCCGGGGACAGTTATAATGAAAAACTGTTTTTT. Protein: CAWSAGDSYNEKLFF.

The chain carries TRBV6-2 or TRBV6-3 and TRBJ2-1; TRBD1 is a possible D gene (6 bases). There are 14 residues in the CDR3. Germline-derived CDR1 and CDR2 are MNHEY and SVGEGT. The V end lost 5 bases, the J end lost 3 bases, and 11 bases lay between the germline ends. In DNA form, the CDR3 reads TGTGCCAGCAGTGAACTACAGGGCTACAATGAGCAGTTCTTC. Amino acids: CASSELQGYNEQFF.

This clonotype appeared many times. V is TRBV5-5 and J is TRBJ2-7; TRBD2 aligns across 8 bases. The CDR3 is 15 amino acids. Germline assignment: CDR1 SGHKS and CDR2 YYEKEE (reference sequence). The J segment lost 3 bases and the V segment lost 0 bases, leaving 5 bases of the junction unmatched. CDR3 sequence reads: CASSLVTSGYYEQYF. The CDR3 coding sequence is TGTGCCAGCAGCTTGGTAACTAGCGGATACTACGAGCAGTACTTC.

This chain connects TRBV10-3 to TRBJ1-1; D unresolved. CDR1 and CDR2 from the germline V gene are ENHRY and SYGVKD. V lost 3 bases to trimming and J lost 0 bases, with 8 bases between them. CDR3 length: 14 amino acids. The CDR3 bases are TGTGCCATCAGTGATTGGGATCTGAACACTGAAGCTTTCTTT. This codes for CAISDWDLNTEAFF.

CDR3 residues: CASVPGQGSKAEAFF. The DNA of the CDR3 is TGTGCCAGCGTCCCGGGACAGGGAAGTAAGGCTGAAGCTTTCTTT. This chain connects TRBV6-1 to TRBJ1-1; 9 nucleotides align to TRBD1. The V segment lost 8 bases and the J segment 6 bases; nucleotides outside the gene matches: 13. The CDR3 extends over 15 amino acids. CDR1 is MNHNS and CDR2 is SASEGT in the germline V gene.

The V and J genes are TRBV6-1 and TRBJ2-5, with 10 bases matching TRBD1. The CDR3 is made up of 16 amino acids. With V trimmed by 6 bases and J by 5 bases, 12 bases remained unmatched. Looked up from germline, CDR1 is MNHNS and CDR2 is SASEGT. CDR3 sequence: CASSLTRQGARETQYF. The CDR3 DNA follows: TGTGCCAGCAGCCTCACTAGACAGGGGGCGCGGGAGACCCAGTACTTC.

About this clonotype itself: A far larger clone is one base from this, pointing to a likely read error. The rearrangement uses TRBV7-9 and TRBJ1-1; no definite D call. This CDR3 comprises 13 residues. The germline gives CDR1 SEHNR, CDR2 FQNEAQ (reference sequence). The CDR3 DNA follows: TGTACCAGCAGCTTGAGCCCGAACACTGAAGCTTTCTTT. It yields the protein CTSSLSPNTEAFF. The full variable domain, with the rest looked up from reference TRBV7-9 and TRBJ1-1, is DTGVSQNPRHKITKRGQNVTFRCDPISEHNRLYWYRQTLGQGPEFLTYFQNEAQLEKSRLLSDRFSAERPKGSFSTLEIQRTEQGDSAMYLCTSSLSPNTEAFFGQGTRLTVV.

This clonotype was seen at least ten times. The genes are TRBV5-6 and TRBJ2-5; D remains unclear. With 3 bases removed from V and 5 bases from J, the gap between germline ends came to 14 bases. Germline V gene sequence: CDR1 SGHDT, CDR2 YYEEEE. This CDR3 region has 14 residues. The CDR3 reads CASSSPLGYETQYF. CDR3 coding DNA: TGTGCCAGCAGCTCACCCCTAGGGTATGAGACCCAGTACTTC.

This clonotype was counted at least ten times. V gene TRBV6-1 combines with J gene TRBJ2-7; no firm D call. There are 15 residues in the CDR3. Trimming stripped 3 bases from V and 3 bases from J, with 15 bases between. Germline V gene data show CDR1 as MNHNS and CDR2 as SASEGT. DNA of the CDR3: TGTGCCAGCAGTGAGGGGATAGCTCCACTCTACGAGCAGTACTTC. Its translation: CASSEGIAPLYEQYF.

This clonotype has a count of ten or more. The V call is TRBV11-2, the J call TRBJ2-2, with D uncertain. In germline, CDR1 is SGHAT, CDR2 FQNNGV. The V gene lost 3 bases and the J gene lost 5 bases, with 10 bases spanning the gap. The CDR3 spans 14 residues. CDR3 nucleotides: TGTGCCAGCAGCTTTATCGACGGAACCGGGGAGCTGTTTTTT. It is translated as CASSFIDGTGELFF.

A few counts support this clonotype. The chain joins TRBV5-1 to TRBJ2-7; 10 bases agree with TRBD2. Germline V gene lookup returns CDR1 SGHRS and CDR2 YFSETQ. V shed 2 bases, J shed 0 bases, and the junction held 5 bases outside the gene matches. The CDR3 sequence is 16 residues long. The CDR3, as DNA: TGCGCCAGCAGCTTCAGTAGCGGGAGGACCTCCTACGAGCAGTACTTC. Protein: CASSFSSGRTSYEQYF.

This chain connects TRBV7-9 to TRBJ2-7; the D gene is possibly TRBD1 (5 bases). Trimming stripped 1 base from V and 3 bases from J, with 13 bases between. The CDR3 is 15 amino acids. Per the germline V gene, CDR1 is SEHNR and CDR2 is FQNEAQ (reference sequence). CDR3 region: CASSLEAGRNYEQYF. In DNA form, the CDR3 reads TGTGCCAGCAGCTTAGAGGCAGGGCGGAACTACGAGCAGTACTTC.

Points on this clonotype: An end of the junction does not agree with germline; a read error may underlie this. The chain has TRBV12-3 or TRBV12-4 and TRBJ2-5; 7 nucleotides agree with TRBD1. This CDR3 has 14 residues. The CDR3 sequence is CASSPGQSKETHYF. The CDR3 bases are TGTGCCAGCAGTCCGGGACAGTCAAAAGAGACCCATTACTTC.

The rearrangement uses TRBV4-1 and TRBJ2-7, with D possibly matching TRBD2 (6 bases). Germline V gives CDR1 MGHRA, CDR2 YSYEKL. V dropped 3 bases and J dropped 6 bases, with 21 bases sitting between them. The CDR3 totals 16 residues. CDR3 loop: CASSQTQGLTAFEQYF. The CDR3 nucleotides are TGCGCCAGCAGCCAGACCCAGGGACTTACAGCCTTCGAGCAGTACTTC.

V gene TRBV5-1 combines with J gene TRBJ2-7, with TRBD2 as a possible D gene (5 bases). Trimming took 0 bases from V and 2 from J, leaving 12 bases between them. Germline lookup yields CDR1 SGHRS and CDR2 YFSETQ. The CDR3 totals 15 residues. The CDR3 is CASSLESGSTYEQYF. DNA of the CDR3: TGCGCCAGCAGCTTGGAGTCGGGAAGTACCTACGAGCAGTACTTC.

This chain uses TRBV5-1 with TRBJ2-7; 8 bases agree with TRBD1. V shed 3 bases and J 1 base; nucleotides not matched to a gene: 9. Per the germline V gene, CDR1 is SGHRS and CDR2 is YFSETQ. The length of the CDR3 is 16 residues. As DNA, the CDR3 is TGCGCCAGCAGCTCCCCGGACAGGGCCCTATCCTACGAGCAGTACTTC. Its protein product is CASSSPDRALSYEQYF. Looking up the rest from reference TRBV5-1 and TRBJ2-7 gives the full variable domain: KAGVTQTPRYLIKTRGQQVTLSCSPISGHRSVSWYQQTPGQGLQFLFEYFSETQRNKGNFPGRFSGRQFSNSRSEMNVSTLELGDSALYLCASSSPDRALSYEQYFGPGTRLTVT.

In its sample, this clonotype was seen many times. The rearrangement joins TRBV27 to TRBJ2-5, with a tentative D call TRBD2 (5 bases). Trimming left V 10 bases short and J 5 bases short, with 14 bases between. Germline V gene data show CDR1 as MNHEY and CDR2 as SMNVEV (reference sequence). The CDR3 runs 12 residues. The DNA for the CDR3 is TGTGCCACCGGGGAGTCGGGGGAGACCCAGTACTTC. Amino acids: CATGESGETQYF.